Listed below are T cell receptor beta chains from one sample, sequenced in a study of radiotherapy plus CTLA-4 blockade in lung cancer. The table came from immunoSEQ multiplex PCR; TCRdb's copy has only in-frame clones and leaves some out. The table lists about 64,000 clones, approximately 67% of them singletons. Here the sequenced sample was peripheral blood, taken from a patient treated with radiotherapy plus ipilimumab. These receptor sequences come from a human donor with non-small cell lung cancer whose response to radiotherapy plus ipilimumab could not be evaluated. The conserved cysteine and the conserved F or W are not part of the CDR3 here. Fields, in order: V gene, J gene, CDR3 protein.

TRBV6-6,TRBJ2-7,ASSYEGNTYEQY
TRBV6-5,TRBJ1-2,ASSSSLVHGYT
TRBV19,TRBJ2-7,ASSIGRGPYEQY
TRBV19,TRBJ1-1,ASSMGRGWNTEAF
TRBV18,TRBJ2-5,ASSRQQETQY
TRBV7-2,TRBJ2-5,ASSFFPAGEETQY
TRBV5-4,TRBJ2-6,ASSWGGSSGANVLT
TRBV27,TRBJ1-1,ASSTAGLSTEAF
TRBV7-2,TRBJ2-2,ASSLGGGLAGGRQLF
TRBV5-1,NA,ASSLTWGSLYEQY
TRBV5-6,TRBJ1-3,ASSRDTDPGNTIY
TRBV5-5,TRBJ2-7,ASSLGTGVDEQY
TRBV10-3,TRBJ2-7,AISPIPSSYEQY
TRBV5-5,TRBJ1-1,ASSKQGADTEAF
TRBV4-3,TRBJ2-2,ASSQESLAAGELF
TRBV28,TRBJ1-6,ASSLWGENSPLH
TRBV15,TRBJ2-1,ATSRGGAGYVRNNEQF
TRBV5-6,TRBJ2-7,ASSSGTGVYEQY
TRBV2,TRBJ2-4,ASSVWGGLKY
TRBV5-1,TRBJ2-3,ASSSGGTGRTDTQY
TRBV5-4,TRBJ2-3,ASSLAGQGVGTDTQY
TRBV30,TRBJ2-7,AWSGKNMITYEQY
TRBV7-6,TRBJ2-1,ASSLAAGGYNEQF
TRBV10-2,TRBJ2-1,ASQGLAAYNEQF
TRBV10-3,TRBJ2-2,ATRDRVVPRRNTGELF
TRBV19,TRBJ1-1,ASSIVAGNTEAF
TRBV7-9,TRBJ1-2,ASSLETGGYT
TRBV11-2,TRBJ2-7,ASSPGQGTYEQY
TRBV6-1,TRBJ2-7,ASVRAGGSYEQY
TRBV19,TRBJ2-5,ASSFGTGGGETQY
TRBV7-2,TRBJ1-1,ASSLAGAGSTEAF
TRBV7-8,TRBJ1-2,ASSSWGGDGYT
TRBV6-5,TRBJ2-1,ASSYGSGRAHNEQF
TRBV5-4,TRBJ1-4,ASSWDRGYNEKLF
TRBV28,TRBJ2-5,ASSFLGGGLQETQY
TRBV6-6,TRBJ2-3,ASSYGTVTDTQY
TRBV5-4,TRBJ2-3,ASSLGPRGSTDTQY
TRBV28,TRBJ1-5,ASSSEGTDNQPQH
TRBV2,TRBJ2-1,ASSESRTDYNEQF
TRBV21-1,TRBJ1-1,ASSSPGMNTEAF
TRBV19,TRBJ2-3,ASSNGLAGAGDTQY
TRBV5-1,TRBJ2-1,ASSPRTPGSYNEQF
TRBV6-1,TRBJ2-7,ASSPGQSSYEQY
TRBV11-2,TRBJ2-6,ASSLDSAGANVLT
TRBV28,TRBJ2-1,ASSSNLAGGSNEQF
TRBV2,TRBJ2-7,ASSEQSYEQY
TRBV4-3,TRBJ1-5,ASSQGLTGRGQPQH
TRBV28,TRBJ2-2,ASSPGQHTGELF
TRBV19,TRBJ2-4,ASSIRGTETKNIQY
TRBV4-3,TRBJ2-3,ASSQRPTGGVGTDTQY
TRBV5-1,TRBJ2-5,ASSLAGSSGGQETQY
TRBV6-5,TRBJ2-7,ASRMGSSVGQY
TRBV7-9,TRBJ1-1,ASSRTTVNTEAF